Below, 20 T cell receptor beta chains from the same sample are listed, as sequenced in a study of early T cells in non-severe SARS-CoV-2 infection. MiXCR, run by TCRdb on the 5' RACE reads, gives a single entry per CDR3 protein. The sample holds 45,000 to 70,000 distinct CDR3 sequences, approximately 6.2% seen once. Sequenced material: whole blood. The origin of the receptors is an adult who was a healthcare worker with PCR-confirmed SARS-CoV-2 infection or an uninfected control (not recorded which).

This clonotype was seen at least ten times. V usage is TRBV7-2 and J usage is TRBJ2-3; possibly TRBD1 for D (6 bases). The V and J ends lost 4 bases and 5 bases respectively, with 19 bases between them. The CDR3 is made up of 16 amino acids. Germline V gives CDR1 SGHTA, CDR2 FQGNSA. Written as DNA, the CDR3 is TGTGCCAGCAGCTCACAACAGGGTGGGATCGGAGATACGCAGTATTTT. Translated: CASSSQQGGIGDTQYF.

At least ten counts were recorded for this clonotype. This chain joins TRBV6-5 and TRBJ1-1, with TRBD1 matching 8 bases. After removal of 6 bases from V and 10 bases from J, the junction contained 10 bases not matched to a gene. The CDR3 is 13 amino acids. Germline V gives CDR1 MNHEY, CDR2 SVGAGI. The CDR3 here is CASSPQGVVRAFF. DNA for the CDR3: TGTGCCAGCAGCCCACAGGGGGTGGTTCGAGCTTTCTTT.

V and J are TRBV29-1 and TRBJ2-5, with TRBD1 identical over 7 bases. The CDR3 covers 13 residues. J was trimmed by 4 bases and V by 7 bases; bases with no gene match: 9. The germline gives CDR1 SQVTM, CDR2 ANQGSEA. In DNA form, the CDR3 reads TGCAGCGACTATAACAGGGGAACAGAGACCCAGTACTTC. This translates into CSDYNRGTETQYF.

CDR3 sequence (DNA): TGTGCCAGCAGCCAAGAAACCGGGACAGCCTACGAGCAGTACTTC. It translates to CASSQETGTAYEQYF. The chain has TRBV14 and TRBJ2-7; 7 nucleotides match TRBD1. Germline V CDR1 and CDR2: SGHDN, FVKESK. V lost 0 bases to trimming and J lost 2 bases; unmatched junction nucleotides: 4. The CDR3 has 15 amino acids.

The chain combines TRBV2 with TRBJ2-7; 7 bases align to TRBD1. Unmatched junction bases numbered 9, after V lost 4 bases and J lost 0 bases. CDR1 is SNHLY, CDR2 FYNNEI, per germline. The CDR3 extends over 16 amino acids. The CDR3 nucleotides are TGTGCCAGCAGTGCCGGAATGAGGGACAGCTCCTACGAGCAGTACTTC. Amino acids: CASSAGMRDSSYEQYF.

This clonotype has more than one count but fewer than ten. The V call is TRBV11-2, the J call TRBJ2-2; 9 nucleotides agree with TRBD1. Germline CDR1 reads SGHAT; CDR2 reads FQNNGV. This CDR3 is built from 18 residues. The ends lost 6 bases at V and 4 bases at J; junction bases unmatched: 15. The CDR3 nucleotides read TGTGCCAGCAGACCCCTAGGCGTTGGACAGGGGATCACCGGGGAGCTGTTTTTT. This encodes CASRPLGVGQGITGELFF.

Relative to its sample, this clonotype is medium-sized (0.01 to 0.1%). The V and J genes are TRBV5-6 and TRBJ2-7; tentatively, D is TRBD1 (9 bases). The CDR3 consists of 15 residues. Looked up from germline, CDR1 is SGHDT and CDR2 is YYEEEE. V was trimmed by 4 bases and J by 3 bases, leaving 17 bases between them. DNA for the CDR3: TGTGCCAGCAGCCCGGGGGGGACAGGGAGCTACGAGCAGTACTTC. This sequence encodes CASSPGGTGSYEQYF.

A few counts support this clonotype. The rearrangement links TRBV18 to TRBJ1-5, with D unresolved. Trimming left V 2 bases short and J 5 bases short, with 10 bases between. The germline V gene encodes CDR1 KGHSH and CDR2 LQKENI. CDR3 length equals 14 residues. The CDR3 spells CASSPSLKDQPQHF. In DNA form, the CDR3 reads TGTGCCAGCTCACCATCCTTGAAAGATCAGCCCCAGCATTTT.

This clonotype was seen repeatedly, ten times or more. The chain recombines TRBV11-1 with TRBJ1-1; 9 nucleotides agree with TRBD1. In germline, CDR1 is SGHAT, CDR2 FQDESV (reference sequence). The CDR3 consists of 16 residues. The V segment lost 7 bases and the J segment 0 bases; nucleotides outside the gene matches: 9. The CDR3 reads CASTPRTGAMNTEAFF. The CDR3 nucleotides read TGTGCCAGCACCCCCCGGACAGGGGCCATGAACACTGAAGCTTTCTTT.

This clonotype occurred many times. This CDR3 is CASSMSGTYTDTQYF. Written as DNA, the CDR3 is TGTGCCAGCAGCATGTCCGGGACCTACACAGATACGCAGTATTTT. This rearrangement joins TRBV7-8 to TRBJ2-3; possibly TRBD1 or TRBD2 for D (5 bases each). V dropped 5 bases and J dropped 2 bases, with 14 bases sitting between them. CDR3 length equals 15 residues. Germline assignment: CDR1 SGHVS and CDR2 FQNEAQ.

This clonotype was seen a few times. This sequence joins TRBV6-2 or TRBV6-3 and TRBJ2-1, with 7 bases identical to TRBD1. CDR1 is MNHEY and CDR2 is SVGEGT in the germline V gene. V dropped 7 bases and J dropped 2; count of bases not matched to a gene: 8. This CDR3 has 15 amino acids. CDR3 sequence (DNA): TGTGCCAGCAACCCGGGGCAGGGGGCCTACAATGAGCAGTTCTTC. Translating it yields CASNPGQGAYNEQFF.

In this sample, this clonotype turned up many times. The V gene is TRBV20-1, the J gene TRBJ2-2; D unclear. Germline assignment: CDR1 DFQATT and CDR2 SNEGSKA (reference sequence). The CDR3 has 11 amino acids. Trimming removed 8 bases at V and 7 bases at J, with 11 bases between. CDR3 in amino acids: CSPYSGGELFF. The CDR3 bases are TGCAGTCCATACTCCGGCGGGGAGCTGTTTTTT.

This clonotype showed up many times. The V gene is TRBV15, the J gene TRBJ1-4; D might be TRBD1 (5 bases). The V end was cut by 0 bases, the J end by 4 bases, with 15 bases between. There are 17 residues in the CDR3. Germline-derived CDR1 and CDR2 are LNHNV and YYDKDF (reference sequence). The CDR3 sequence is CATSRDGSRQNNEKLFF. DNA of the CDR3: TGTGCCACCAGCAGAGATGGTAGTCGACAGAATAATGAAAAACTGTTTTTT.

This clonotype was seen more than once but under ten times. CDR3 residues: CASSLGTGPNTEAFF. CDR3 in DNA: TGTGCCAGCAGCTTAGGAACAGGCCCGAACACTGAAGCTTTCTTT. The chain couples TRBV11-2 to TRBJ1-1; maybe TRBD1 (5 bases). CDR3 length equals 15 residues. Trimming left V 1 base short and J 1 base short, with 10 bases between. The germline V gene has CDR1 SGHAT and CDR2 FQNNGV.

V is TRBV12-3 or TRBV12-4 and J is TRBJ1-5, with 7 nucleotides matching TRBD1. V was clipped by 6 bases and J by 4 bases; unmatched bases: 9. The CDR3 runs to 15 residues. The CDR3 sequence: CASSRGQAFNQPQHF. In DNA, the CDR3 is TGTGCCAGCAGCCGAGGACAGGCGTTTAATCAGCCCCAGCATTTT.

V gene TRBV10-1 combines with J gene TRBJ2-3; D might be TRBD2 (5 bases). Germline V gene sequence: CDR1 WNHNN, CDR2 SYGVQD (reference sequence). V was cut by 3 bases and J by 2 bases, with 9 bases left in between. The CDR3 length is 14 residues. The CDR3 nucleotides read TGCGCCAGCAGTGACTCGGGATACACAGATACGCAGTATTTT. Residues: CASSDSGYTDTQYF.

This clonotype occurred many times. The chain links TRBV4-3 to TRBJ2-3; D gene unclear. V was cut by 1 base and J by 0 bases, with 8 bases left in between. This CDR3 contains 15 residues. Germline V gene data show CDR1 as LGHNA and CDR2 as YSLEER. The DNA for the CDR3 is TGCGCCAGCAGCCAAGGTCGGCACAGCACAGATACGCAGTATTTT. This encodes CASSQGRHSTDTQYF.

This clonotype was detected ten times or more. The chain combines TRBV20-1 with TRBJ1-6; no definite D call. Germline loops: CDR1 DFQATT, CDR2 SNEGSKA (reference sequence). The CDR3 length is 13 residues. V was clipped by 0 bases and J by 9 bases, with 9 bases between them. The CDR3 DNA reads TGCAGTGCTAGAGAACGGGAGTTTTCACCCCTCCACTTT. Residues: CSAREREFSPLHF.

This clonotype came up many times. This chain connects TRBV19 to TRBJ2-5; 8 bases are a match to TRBD1. In germline, CDR1 is LNHDA, CDR2 SQIVND (reference sequence). This CDR3 contains 16 residues. With 2 bases clipped from V and 4 bases from J, the junction kept 9 bases outside the gene matches. CDR3 in amino acids: CASSIRAGGRGETQYF. The CDR3 DNA sequence: TGTGCCAGTAGTATAAGAGCAGGGGGCCGAGGAGAGACCCAGTACTTC. The full variable domain, completed using reference TRBV19 and TRBJ2-5, is DGGITQSPKYLFRKEGQNVTLSCEQNLNHDAMYWYRQDPGQGLRLIYYSQIVNDFQKGDIAEGYSVSREKKESFPLTVTSAQKNPTAFYLCASSIRAGGRGETQYFGPGTRLLVL.

This clonotype was counted many times. This sequence joins TRBV11-2 and TRBJ2-4; TRBD2 agrees at 9 bases. Trimming cost V 1 base and J 4 bases; bases outside gene matches: 2. CDR1 is SGHAT and CDR2 is FQNNGV in the germline V gene. The CDR3 has 15 residues. The CDR3 spells CASSLGSGGKNIQYF. The CDR3 region has the DNA TGTGCCAGCAGCTTAGGCAGCGGGGGGAAAAACATTCAGTACTTC.